This is a list of T cell receptor beta chains from one sample in a study of blood T cells in healthy people across ages. TCRdb redid the calling of the 5' RACE reads with MiXCR, one entry per CDR3 protein. Of roughly 1.4 million distinct CDR3 sequences detected, approximately 59% appear once; the ten largest clones hold over 5%. The sequencing input was blood. These receptors were collected from a man between 18 and 35 years old in good health. The conserved cysteine and the conserved F or W are not part of the CDR3 here. For some rows the clone size is stated as once, few or many, or as a class when expanded; others skip it.

>.|TRBV10-3
AISEWYGADTEAF
>few|TRBV3-1
ASSQEPEAF
>.|TRBV29-1
SVDDGTSTDTQY
>.|TRBV6-5
ASRSSLGVNTGAF
>few|TRBV2
ASGEEGSSYNEQF
>once|TRBV24-1
ATEGTGTSEQY
>.|TRBV29-1
SVWTPRDGYT
>.|TRBV29-1
SGAGTGDREQF
>.|TRBV5-1
ASSWDRVPYNEQY
>few|TRBV3-1
ASSQAGASGYT
>few|TRBV25-1
ASSEYGDRALH
>.|TRBV10-2
ASSGAGGQF
>.|TRBV30
AWSGLPGDSTQETQY
>few|TRBV5-1
ASSLNFRYEQY
>.|TRBV12-5
ASGPGTQDNEQF
>.|TRBV20-1
SARAPGQGSNEQY
>.|TRBV9
ASTKNEQF
>.|TRBV4-1
ASSQVHRIQETQY
>.|TRBV12-3/TRBV12-4
ASRALPSDTQY
>.|TRBV2
ASSTGDWQPGELF
>.|TRBV11-2
ASSHVGLANYGYT
>.|TRBV6-1
ASRPRQGGGNTEAF